This T cell receptor (beta chain) was found in a study of T cell repertoires in cytomegalovirus infection. The overall study: Public TCR beta signature analysis indicated the presence of both CMV infection and matching HLA type.

This clonotype was detected a few times. The target antigen is unknown. MiXCR, applied by TCRdb to the reads, yields one record per CDR3 protein. The sample records about 530,000 distinct CDR3 sequences, more than 20% being singletons. Study outcomes and limitations: Cumulative frequency of public TCR beta families picked out carriers of CMV plus the relevant HLA. Predominance within the ex vivo response was attributable to HLA-C-restricted CMV-specific TCR beta clonotypes.

The CDR3 length is 12 residues. With V trimmed by 4 bases and J by 8 bases, 4 bases remained unmatched. Germline lookup yields CDR1 SEHNR and CDR2 FQNEAQ (reference sequence). Sequencing was performed on PBMCs. This chain links TRBV7-9 with TRBJ1-1; 7 bases map to TRBD1. The sequence was obtained from a human donor in good health (CMV status not recorded). Some clones in this sample may be carry-over from other donors' samples. In nucleotides, the CDR3 is TGTGCCAGCAGCTCAGGGGGGCCAGAAGCTTTCTTT. Its protein is CASSSGGPEAFF.